The rows below give T cell receptor beta chains drawn from one sample of a study of shared clonotypes between healthy human individuals. Repertoires were generated with immunoSEQ multiplex PCR, while TCRdb's copy carries only in-frame clones and drops some. This sample has roughly 2.2 million clones, with 92% found just once. The sequenced material came from naive CD4+ T cells from PBMCs. These receptors were obtained from a man between 18 and 29 years old in good health. Some clones in this sample may be carry-over from other donors' samples. Each CDR3 is given with its conserved first and last residue. The D gene is left open where the match is weak. Expanded clones get a size class; other rows say once, few or many, or leave the size out.

V gene: TRBV28; D gene: TRBD1; clone size: once; J gene: TRBJ1-1; CDR3 protein: CASSKDRVGTEAFF; CDR3 DNA: TGTGCCAGCAGTAAGGACAGGGTGGGAACTGAAGCTTTCTTT
V gene: TRBV27; D gene: NA; clone size: NA; J gene: TRBJ2-7; CDR3 protein: CASSPHREKYEQYF; CDR3 DNA: TGTGCCAGCAGTCCCCACAGGGAAAAGTACGAGCAGTACTTC
V gene: TRBV7-9; D gene: TRBD2; clone size: NA; J gene: TRBJ2-1; CDR3 protein: CASSPHEAMRELGNEQFF; CDR3 DNA: TGTGCCAGCAGCCCCCATGAGGCCATGCGGGAGCTGGGCAATGAGCAGTTCTTC
V gene: TRBV6-5; D gene: NA; clone size: NA; J gene: TRBJ2-5; CDR3 protein: CASYNSGETQYF; CDR3 DNA: TGTGCCAGCTATAACAGTGGAGAGACCCAGTACTTC
V gene: TRBV10-3; D gene: NA; clone size: NA; J gene: TRBJ1-1; CDR3 protein: CAISPTGISLNTEAFF; CDR3 DNA: TGTGCCATCAGTCCAACGGGGATTTCTTTGAACACTGAAGCTTTCTTT
V gene: TRBV28; D gene: NA; clone size: NA; J gene: TRBJ1-4; CDR3 protein: CASSLSGRGNEKLFF; CDR3 DNA: TGTGCCAGCAGTTTATCGGGTCGGGGGAATGAAAAACTGTTTTTT
V gene: TRBV25-1; D gene: TRBD1; clone size: NA; J gene: TRBJ2-1; CDR3 protein: CASRGQGPFEQFF; CDR3 DNA: TGTGCCAGCAGGGGACAGGGGCCGTTCGAGCAGTTCTTC
V gene: TRBV7-2; D gene: TRBD1; clone size: NA; J gene: TRBJ2-5; CDR3 protein: CASSFSGGGETQYF; CDR3 DNA: TGTGCCAGCAGCTTCTCAGGGGGCGGGGAGACCCAGTACTTC
V gene: TRBV7-2; D gene: NA; clone size: NA; J gene: TRBJ2-3; CDR3 protein: CASSAVSGLADTQYF; CDR3 DNA: TGTGCCAGCAGCGCCGTGAGCGGGCTTGCAGATACGCAGTATTTT
V gene: TRBV18; D gene: NA; clone size: NA; J gene: TRBJ1-5; CDR3 protein: CASSVGVGNQPQHF; CDR3 DNA: TGTGCCAGCTCCGTTGGGGTGGGCAATCAGCCCCAGCATTTT
V gene: TRBV13; D gene: TRBD2; clone size: NA; J gene: TRBJ2-1; CDR3 protein: CASSLRRLAGGPFLGHEQFF; CDR3 DNA: TGTGCCAGCAGCCTACGGAGACTAGCGGGAGGGCCATTTCTAGGACATGAGCAGTTCTTC
V gene: TRBV2; D gene: NA; clone size: NA; J gene: TRBJ2-3; CDR3 protein: CASSEFRQPNTQYF; CDR3 DNA: TGTGCCAGCAGTGAATTTAGGCAGCCCAATACGCAGTATTTT
V gene: TRBV7-2; D gene: TRBD1; clone size: NA; J gene: TRBJ1-2; CDR3 protein: CASTLSGGAGGYTF; CDR3 DNA: TGTGCCAGCACTCTCTCAGGGGGCGCAGGGGGCTACACCTTC
V gene: TRBV15; D gene: TRBD2; clone size: NA; J gene: TRBJ2-3; CDR3 protein: CATSRDSAGHTDTQYF; CDR3 DNA: TGTGCCACCAGCAGAGACTCAGCGGGGCACACAGATACGCAGTATTTT
V gene: TRBV28; D gene: NA; clone size: NA; J gene: TRBJ1-1; CDR3 protein: CASTQTRMNTEAFF; CDR3 DNA: TGTGCCAGCACCCAGACACGAATGAACACTGAAGCTTTCTTT
V gene: TRBV5-6; D gene: NA; clone size: NA; J gene: TRBJ2-7; CDR3 protein: CASSTRAGSYEQYF; CDR3 DNA: TGTGCCAGCAGCACCAGGGCAGGAAGCTACGAGCAGTACTTC
V gene: TRBV28; D gene: TRBD1; clone size: NA; J gene: TRBJ2-5; CDR3 protein: CATLQGDLKRPQYF; CDR3 DNA: TGTGCCACCCTACAGGGGGACCTCAAGAGACCCCAGTACTTC
V gene: TRBV5-4; D gene: NA; clone size: NA; J gene: TRBJ2-7; CDR3 protein: CASSLGAGRYEQYF; CDR3 DNA: TGTGCCAGCAGCTTGGGGGCAGGACGCTACGAGCAGTACTTC
V gene: TRBV5-1; D gene: TRBD1; clone size: NA; J gene: TRBJ2-5; CDR3 protein: CASSRGQQGWETQYF; CDR3 DNA: TGCGCCAGCAGCAGGGGACAGCAGGGGTGGGAGACCCAGTACTTC
V gene: TRBV4-3; D gene: NA; clone size: NA; J gene: TRBJ1-1; CDR3 protein: CASSQGGNRWSGEAFF; CDR3 DNA: TGCGCCAGCAGCCAGGGGGGGAACAGATGGTCCGGGGAAGCTTTCTTT
V gene: TRBV9; D gene: NA; clone size: NA; J gene: TRBJ1-2; CDR3 protein: CASSVPGPYGYTF; CDR3 DNA: TGTGCCAGCAGCGTACCAGGGCCTTATGGCTACACCTTC
V gene: TRBV6-7; D gene: TRBD1; clone size: NA; J gene: TRBJ1-1; CDR3 protein: CASIRLWGARQGWTEAFF; CDR3 DNA: TGTGCCAGCATTAGACTATGGGGGGCCCGACAGGGGTGGACTGAAGCTTTCTTT
V gene: TRBV29-1; D gene: NA; clone size: NA; J gene: TRBJ2-2; CDR3 protein: CSVEPVGNTGELFF; CDR3 DNA: TGCAGCGTTGAACCGGTGGGCAACACCGGGGAGCTGTTTTTT
V gene: TRBV7-8; D gene: NA; clone size: NA; J gene: TRBJ1-1; CDR3 protein: CASSVRGHYEAFF; CDR3 DNA: TGTGCCAGCAGCGTGCGGGGACACTACGAAGCTTTCTTT
V gene: TRBV4-1; D gene: NA; clone size: NA; J gene: TRBJ2-1; CDR3 protein: CASSQGGAIHEQFF; CDR3 DNA: TGCGCCAGCAGCCAAGGTGGAGCTATCCATGAGCAGTTCTTC
V gene: TRBV6-1; D gene: NA; clone size: NA; J gene: TRBJ2-7; CDR3 protein: CASSEGVYEQYF; CDR3 DNA: TGTGCCAGCAGTGAAGGAGTCTACGAGCAGTACTTC
V gene: TRBV9; D gene: TRBD2; clone size: NA; J gene: TRBJ2-4; CDR3 protein: CASSPGTSGIAKNIQYF; CDR3 DNA: TGTGCCAGCAGCCCCGGGACTAGCGGAATAGCCAAAAACATTCAGTACTTC
V gene: TRBV18; D gene: NA; clone size: NA; J gene: TRBJ2-1; CDR3 protein: CASSPGGAGYNEQFF; CDR3 DNA: TGTGCCAGCTCACCAGGGGGGGCTGGATACAATGAGCAGTTCTTC
V gene: TRBV7-9; D gene: NA; clone size: few; J gene: TRBJ1-1; CDR3 protein: CASSLGVYREAFF; CDR3 DNA: TGTGCCAGCAGCTTAGGGGTGTACCGTGAAGCTTTCTTT
V gene: TRBV19; D gene: NA; clone size: NA; J gene: TRBJ2-4; CDR3 protein: CASSSRASRTIQYF; CDR3 DNA: TGTGCCAGTAGTTCCCGGGCCAGCCGAACCATTCAGTACTTC
V gene: TRBV19; D gene: NA; clone size: NA; J gene: TRBJ1-2; CDR3 protein: CASTLGGRVQTYGYTF; CDR3 DNA: TGTGCCAGTACCCTGGGGGGCAGGGTACAAACCTATGGCTACACCTTC
V gene: TRBV9; D gene: TRBD2; clone size: NA; J gene: TRBJ2-3; CDR3 protein: CASSPGLAGVQGDTQYF; CDR3 DNA: TGTGCCAGCAGCCCGGGACTAGCGGGAGTTCAAGGAGATACGCAGTATTTT
V gene: TRBV9; D gene: NA; clone size: NA; J gene: TRBJ1-3; CDR3 protein: CASSRRDYSGNTIYF; CDR3 DNA: TGTGCCAGCAGCCGACGTGATTACTCTGGAAACACCATATATTTT
V gene: TRBV30; D gene: NA; clone size: NA; J gene: TRBJ1-5; CDR3 protein: CAWSVRIWQPQHF; CDR3 DNA: TGTGCCTGGAGTGTACGAATATGGCAGCCCCAGCATTTT
V gene: TRBV10-2; D gene: NA; clone size: once; J gene: TRBJ1-6; CDR3 protein: CASRDSYNSPLHF; CDR3 DNA: TGCGCCAGCCGGGACTCCTATAATTCACCCCTCCACTTT
V gene: TRBV9; D gene: NA; clone size: NA; J gene: TRBJ2-2; CDR3 protein: CASSVGGTGELFF; CDR3 DNA: TGTGCCAGCAGCGTAGGGGGCACCGGGGAGCTGTTTTTT
V gene: TRBV12-1; D gene: NA; clone size: NA; J gene: TRBJ2-1; CDR3 protein: CASSWCLASGREDVYNEQFF; CDR3 DNA: TGTGCCAGCAGCTGGTGCTTGGCTAGCGGGAGGGAAGATGTTTACAATGAGCAGTTCTTC
V gene: TRBV5-1; D gene: NA; clone size: NA; J gene: TRBJ1-4; CDR3 protein: CASSGGGPPDEKLFF; CDR3 DNA: TGCGCCAGCAGCGGGGGGGGACCGCCGGATGAAAAACTGTTTTTT
V gene: TRBV11-1; D gene: NA; clone size: NA; J gene: TRBJ2-1; CDR3 protein: CASSLHRDLYNEQFF; CDR3 DNA: TGTGCCAGCAGCCTCCACCGGGACCTGTACAATGAGCAGTTCTTC
V gene: TRBV28; D gene: TRBD2; clone size: once; J gene: TRBJ2-1; CDR3 protein: CASGAGGENYNEQFF; CDR3 DNA: TGTGCCAGCGGAGCGGGAGGGGAAAACTACAATGAGCAGTTCTTC
V gene: TRBV5-8; D gene: TRBD1; clone size: NA; J gene: TRBJ2-1; CDR3 protein: CASSLGRGWRNEQFF; CDR3 DNA: TGTGCCAGCAGCTTGGGCAGGGGGTGGAGGAATGAGCAGTTCTTC
V gene: TRBV30; D gene: NA; clone size: NA; J gene: TRBJ2-7; CDR3 protein: CAWSVGTGYEQYF; CDR3 DNA: TGTGCCTGGAGTGTGGGCACAGGGTACGAGCAGTACTTC
V gene: TRBV28; D gene: TRBD1; clone size: NA; J gene: TRBJ2-5; CDR3 protein: CASSLWTGGAPETQYF; CDR3 DNA: TGTGCCAGCAGTTTATGGACAGGGGGTGCCCCAGAGACCCAGTACTTC
V gene: TRBV28; D gene: TRBD1; clone size: NA; J gene: TRBJ2-7; CDR3 protein: CASRHHRWGQASYEQYF; CDR3 DNA: TGTGCCAGCAGACATCATAGATGGGGACAGGCCTCCTACGAGCAGTACTTC